This is a list of T cell receptor beta chains from one sample in a study of neurological immune-mediated disorders. TCRdb reprocessed the 5' RACE reads via MiXCR and lists one record per CDR3 protein. Found here are roughly 15,000 distinct CDR3 sequences, under 15% of them singletons; the top ten hold more than 35%. The source material was CD8+ T cells from blood. Receptor source: a female donor with HTLV-1-associated myelopathy (HAM/TSP). Each CDR3 is given with its conserved first and last residue. A D gene is named only where the DNA matches it firmly. Size tells how often a clone was seen (once, few, many) or the class of an expanded clone, and some rows leave it out.

V gene: TRBV4-2
clone size: many
J gene: TRBJ1-2
CDR3 length: 14
D gene: -
CDR3 DNA: TGTGCCAGCAGCCAAACAGATCTGGGCTATGGCTACACCTTC
CDR3 protein: CASSQTDLGYGYTF

V gene: TRBV6-5
clone size: many
J gene: TRBJ2-7
CDR3 length: 13
D gene: TRBD2
CDR3 DNA: TGTGCCAGCAGTTACGGGACTAGCTACGAGCAGTACTTC
CDR3 protein: CASSYGTSYEQYF

V gene: TRBV19
clone size: many
J gene: TRBJ2-3
CDR3 length: 13
D gene: -
CDR3 DNA: TGTGCCAGTAGTTCCAAGAGCACAGATACGCAGTATTTT
CDR3 protein: CASSSKSTDTQYF

V gene: TRBV7-2
clone size: medium-sized
J gene: TRBJ2-2
CDR3 length: 13
D gene: -
CDR3 DNA: TGTGCCAGCAGCTTACACTCACCCGGGGAGCTGTTTTTT
CDR3 protein: CASSLHSPGELFF

V gene: TRBV20-1
clone size: many
J gene: TRBJ2-7
CDR3 length: 13
D gene: TRBD2
CDR3 DNA: TGCAGTGCTAGGGGACTAGCGGGATACGAGCAGTACTTC
CDR3 protein: CSARGLAGYEQYF

V gene: TRBV28
clone size: many
J gene: TRBJ2-2
CDR3 length: 14
D gene: -
CDR3 DNA: TGTGCCAGCAGTTTTAACAGGCACACCGGGGAGCTGTTTTTT
CDR3 protein: CASSFNRHTGELFF

V gene: TRBV7-6
clone size: -
J gene: TRBJ2-3
CDR3 length: 13
D gene: -
CDR3 DNA: TGTGCCAGAAGCTCGGTACTTACAGATACGCAGTATTTT
CDR3 protein: CARSSVLTDTQYF

V gene: TRBV18
clone size: many
J gene: TRBJ2-7
CDR3 length: 16
D gene: TRBD2
CDR3 DNA: TGTGCCAGCTCACCACGGGACGTTAGCGGGGACTACGAGCAGTACTTC
CDR3 protein: CASSPRDVSGDYEQYF

V gene: TRBV28
clone size: many
J gene: TRBJ1-3
CDR3 length: 17
D gene: -
CDR3 DNA: TGTGCCAGCAGTTTAGAAGAGGGGAGAATTTTTGGAAACACCATATATTTT
CDR3 protein: CASSLEEGRIFGNTIYF

V gene: TRBV7-9
clone size: many
J gene: TRBJ2-7
CDR3 length: 13
D gene: TRBD2
CDR3 DNA: TGTGCCAGCAGCTTAGTGGCGGGGGACGAGCAGTACTTC
CDR3 protein: CASSLVAGDEQYF

V gene: TRBV20-1
clone size: few
J gene: TRBJ2-7
CDR3 length: 17
D gene: -
CDR3 DNA: TGCAGTGCCACTATGGCCCAGGGGGGGGTCCTATCCCACGAGCAGTACTTC
CDR3 protein: CSATMAQGGVLSHEQYF

V gene: TRBV29-1
clone size: many
J gene: TRBJ1-1
CDR3 length: 13
D gene: -
CDR3 DNA: TGCAGCGGAGAGGATAATTGGAACACTGAAGCTTTCTTT
CDR3 protein: CSGEDNWNTEAFF

V gene: TRBV12-3/TRBV12-4
clone size: many
J gene: TRBJ2-1
CDR3 length: 16
D gene: TRBD2
CDR3 DNA: TGTGCCAGCAAAACCTCAAGCGGGAGGGCCGTCGATGAGCAGTTCTTC
CDR3 protein: CASKTSSGRAVDEQFF

V gene: TRBV29-1
clone size: many
J gene: TRBJ2-7
CDR3 length: 15
D gene: TRBD2
CDR3 DNA: TGCAGCGTTGAGCTACCGGGGGGGTCCACCTACGAGCAGTACTTC
CDR3 protein: CSVELPGGSTYEQYF

V gene: TRBV12-3/TRBV12-4
clone size: many
J gene: TRBJ2-7
CDR3 length: 13
D gene: TRBD1
CDR3 DNA: TGTGCCAGCAGAGGGACAGGGGACTACGAGCAGTACTTC
CDR3 protein: CASRGTGDYEQYF

V gene: TRBV14
clone size: many
J gene: TRBJ1-1
CDR3 length: 15
D gene: -
CDR3 DNA: TGTGCCAGCAGCCAAAGGTTGGGGGCTCGCGCTGAAGCTTTCTTT
CDR3 protein: CASSQRLGARAEAFF

V gene: TRBV5-6
clone size: many
J gene: TRBJ2-5
CDR3 length: 12
D gene: -
CDR3 DNA: TGTGCCAGCAGCTTGGCTCCGCAGACCCAGTACTTC
CDR3 protein: CASSLAPQTQYF

V gene: TRBV14
clone size: many
J gene: TRBJ1-2
CDR3 length: 14
D gene: -
CDR3 DNA: TGTGCCAGCAGCCAAGTTTACACCGTGTCTGGCTACACCTTC
CDR3 protein: CASSQVYTVSGYTF

V gene: TRBV29-1
clone size: -
J gene: TRBJ2-7
CDR3 length: 21
D gene: -
CDR3 DNA: TGCAGCGCCCTCACAGGGGGCATAACCAACGGGATAGCGGGAAGACCCTACGAGCAGTACTTC
CDR3 protein: CSALTGGITNGIAGRPYEQYF

V gene: TRBV5-1
clone size: many
J gene: TRBJ2-7
CDR3 length: 14
D gene: TRBD1
CDR3 DNA: TGCGCCAGCAGTAAGGGGGCGCTTTCCTACGAGCAGTACTTC
CDR3 protein: CASSKGALSYEQYF

V gene: TRBV28
clone size: many
J gene: TRBJ1-1
CDR3 length: 11
D gene: -
CDR3 DNA: TGTGCCAGCAGTCGGGAACTTGAAGCTTTCTTT
CDR3 protein: CASSRELEAFF

V gene: TRBV7-3
clone size: many
J gene: TRBJ2-3
CDR3 length: 13
D gene: TRBD1
CDR3 DNA: TGTGCCAGCAGCTTGACAGGGCCAGATACGCAGTATTTT
CDR3 protein: CASSLTGPDTQYF

V gene: TRBV20-1
clone size: many
J gene: TRBJ2-4
CDR3 length: 17
D gene: TRBD2
CDR3 DNA: TGCAGCGCAGGGGGGGACCTTAGCGGGAGGGCCAAAAACATTCAGTACTTC
CDR3 protein: CSAGGDLSGRAKNIQYF

V gene: TRBV27
clone size: many
J gene: TRBJ2-7
CDR3 length: 15
D gene: TRBD2
CDR3 DNA: TGTGCCAGCAGTTTAAGTGGGAGGGCCATTTACGAGCAGTACTTC
CDR3 protein: CASSLSGRAIYEQYF

V gene: TRBV6-5
clone size: many
J gene: TRBJ2-1
CDR3 length: 15
D gene: TRBD2
CDR3 DNA: TGTGCCAGCAGTTACGGACTAGCGGAGTACAATGAGCAGTTCTTC
CDR3 protein: CASSYGLAEYNEQFF

V gene: TRBV3-1
clone size: -
J gene: TRBJ2-5
CDR3 length: 17
D gene: TRBD2
CDR3 DNA: TGTGCCAGCAGCCAAGATCGGGTAGCGGGGGATCAAGAGACCCAGTACTTC
CDR3 protein: CASSQDRVAGDQETQYF

V gene: TRBV25-1
clone size: many
J gene: TRBJ2-1
CDR3 length: 15
D gene: TRBD1
CDR3 DNA: TGTGCCAGCAGGGGACAGGGGTCAGGGTACAATGAGCAGTTCTTC
CDR3 protein: CASRGQGSGYNEQFF

V gene: TRBV10-3
clone size: many
J gene: TRBJ2-3
CDR3 length: 11
D gene: -
CDR3 DNA: TGTGCCATCAGTGAGGGGGATACGCAGTATTTT
CDR3 protein: CAISEGDTQYF

V gene: TRBV7-9
clone size: many
J gene: TRBJ2-7
CDR3 length: 15
D gene: TRBD1
CDR3 DNA: TGTGCCAGCAGTTTAGGACAGGGGAAAGGCTACGAGCAGTACTTC
CDR3 protein: CASSLGQGKGYEQYF

V gene: TRBV4-1
clone size: medium-sized
J gene: TRBJ2-3
CDR3 length: 15
D gene: -
CDR3 DNA: TGCGCCAGCAGCCAAGTTCCAGGGGCGGCAGATACGCAGTATTTT
CDR3 protein: CASSQVPGAADTQYF

V gene: TRBV29-1
clone size: many
J gene: TRBJ2-4
CDR3 length: 14
D gene: TRBD1
CDR3 DNA: TGCAGCGTTGAAGGCACAGGGGAATACAACATTCAGTACTTC
CDR3 protein: CSVEGTGEYNIQYF